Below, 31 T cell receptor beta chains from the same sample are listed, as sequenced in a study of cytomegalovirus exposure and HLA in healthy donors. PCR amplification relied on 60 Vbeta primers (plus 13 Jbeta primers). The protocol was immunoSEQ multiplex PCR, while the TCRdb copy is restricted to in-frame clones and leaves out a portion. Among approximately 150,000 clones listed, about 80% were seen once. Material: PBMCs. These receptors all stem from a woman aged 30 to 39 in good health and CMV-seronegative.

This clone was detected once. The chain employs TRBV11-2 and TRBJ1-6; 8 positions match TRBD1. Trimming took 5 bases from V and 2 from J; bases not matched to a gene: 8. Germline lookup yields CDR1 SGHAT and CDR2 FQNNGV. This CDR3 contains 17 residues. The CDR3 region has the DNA TGTGCCAGCAGCCAAGGACAGGGTCGGACCTATAATTCACCCCTCCACTTT. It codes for CASSQGQGRTYNSPLHF. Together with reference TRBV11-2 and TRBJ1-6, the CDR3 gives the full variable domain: EAGVAQSPRYKIIEKRQSVAFWCNPISGHATLYWYQQILGQGPKLLIQFQNNGVVDDSQLPKDRFSAERLKGVDSTLKIQPAKLEDSAVYLCASSQGQGRTYNSPLHFGNGTRLTVT.

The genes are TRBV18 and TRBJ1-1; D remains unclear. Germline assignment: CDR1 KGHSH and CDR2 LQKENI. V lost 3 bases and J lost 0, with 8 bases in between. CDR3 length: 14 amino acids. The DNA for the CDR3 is TGTGCCAGCTCACCGGGAGGGATGAACACTGAAGCTTTCTTT. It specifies CASSPGGMNTEAFF.

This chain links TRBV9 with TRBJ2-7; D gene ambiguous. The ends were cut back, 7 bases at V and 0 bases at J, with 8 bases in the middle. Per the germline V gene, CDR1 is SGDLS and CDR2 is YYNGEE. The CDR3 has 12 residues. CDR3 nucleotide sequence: TGTGCCAGCGCCCGGAGCTCCTACGAGCAGTACTTC. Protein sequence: CASARSSYEQYF.

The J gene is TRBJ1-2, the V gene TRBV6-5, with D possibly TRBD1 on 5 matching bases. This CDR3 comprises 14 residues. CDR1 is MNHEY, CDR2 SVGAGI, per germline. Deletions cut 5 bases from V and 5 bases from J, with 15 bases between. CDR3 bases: TGTGCCAGCAGTAAATTGGGGACTTCATATGGCTACACCTTC. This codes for CASSKLGTSYGYTF.

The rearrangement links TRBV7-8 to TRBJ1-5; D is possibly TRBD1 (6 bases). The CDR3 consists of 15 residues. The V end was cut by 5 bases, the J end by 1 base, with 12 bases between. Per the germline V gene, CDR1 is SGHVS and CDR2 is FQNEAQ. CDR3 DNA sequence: TGTGCCAGCAGCGGAGCAGGGGTGAGCAATCAGCCCCAGCATTTT. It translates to CASSGAGVSNQPQHF.

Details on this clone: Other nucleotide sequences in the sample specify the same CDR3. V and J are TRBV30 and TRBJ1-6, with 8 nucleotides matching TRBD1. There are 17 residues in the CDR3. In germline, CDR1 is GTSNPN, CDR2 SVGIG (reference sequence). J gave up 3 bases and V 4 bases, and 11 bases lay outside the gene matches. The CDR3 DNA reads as TGTGCCTGGACTATCCACAGGGGGACCAGCTATAATTCACCCCTCCACTTT. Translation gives CAWTIHRGTSYNSPLHF.

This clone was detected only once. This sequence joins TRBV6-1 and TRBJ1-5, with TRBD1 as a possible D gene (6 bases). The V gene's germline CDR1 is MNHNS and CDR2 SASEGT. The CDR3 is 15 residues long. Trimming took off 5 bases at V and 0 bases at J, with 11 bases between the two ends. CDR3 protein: CASSPGQNSNQPQHF. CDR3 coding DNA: TGTGCCAGCAGTCCTGGACAGAATAGCAATCAGCCCCAGCATTTT.

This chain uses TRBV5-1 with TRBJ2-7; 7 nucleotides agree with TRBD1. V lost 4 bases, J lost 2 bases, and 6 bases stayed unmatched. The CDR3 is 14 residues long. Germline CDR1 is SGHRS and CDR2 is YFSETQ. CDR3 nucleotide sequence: TGCGCCAGCAGCCAAGAGACAGGGACCTACGAGCAGTACTTC. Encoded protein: CASSQETGTYEQYF.

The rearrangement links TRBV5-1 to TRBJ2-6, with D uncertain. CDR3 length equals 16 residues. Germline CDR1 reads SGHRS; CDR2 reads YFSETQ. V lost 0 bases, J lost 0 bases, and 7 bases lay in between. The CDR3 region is CASSLDSLSGANVLTF. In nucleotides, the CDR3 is TGCGCCAGCAGCTTGGACAGCCTCTCTGGGGCCAACGTCCTGACTTTC.

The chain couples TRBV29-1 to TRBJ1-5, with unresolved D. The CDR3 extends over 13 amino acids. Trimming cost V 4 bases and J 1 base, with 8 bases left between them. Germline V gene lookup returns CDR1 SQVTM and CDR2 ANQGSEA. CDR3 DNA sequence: TGCAGCGTTGTTCCGGGAAGCAATCAGCCCCAGCATTTT. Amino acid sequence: CSVVPGSNQPQHF.

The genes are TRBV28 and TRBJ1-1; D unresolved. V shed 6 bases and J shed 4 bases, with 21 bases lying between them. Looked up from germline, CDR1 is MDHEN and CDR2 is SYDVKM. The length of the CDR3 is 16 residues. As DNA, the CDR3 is TGTGCCAGCAGACTACCCCGACGGGCCGGGAGCACTGAAGCTTTCTTT. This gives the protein CASRLPRRAGSTEAFF.

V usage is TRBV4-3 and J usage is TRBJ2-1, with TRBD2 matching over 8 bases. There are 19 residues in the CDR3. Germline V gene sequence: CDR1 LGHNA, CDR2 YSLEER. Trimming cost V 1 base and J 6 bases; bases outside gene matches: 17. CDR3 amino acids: CASSQAFGVVTGGANEQFF. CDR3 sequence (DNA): TGCGCCAGCAGCCAAGCATTTGGGGTAGTTACGGGGGGGGCCAATGAGCAGTTCTTC.

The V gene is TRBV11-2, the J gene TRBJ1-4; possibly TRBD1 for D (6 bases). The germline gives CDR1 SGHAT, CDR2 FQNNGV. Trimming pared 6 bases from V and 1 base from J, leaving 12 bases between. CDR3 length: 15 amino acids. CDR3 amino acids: CASSTTGKTNEKLFF. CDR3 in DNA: TGTGCCAGCAGTACTACAGGGAAAACTAATGAAAAACTGTTTTTT.

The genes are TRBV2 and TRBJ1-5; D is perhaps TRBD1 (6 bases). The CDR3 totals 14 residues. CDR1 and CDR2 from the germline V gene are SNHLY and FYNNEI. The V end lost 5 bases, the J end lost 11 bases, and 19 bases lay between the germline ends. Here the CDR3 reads CASSFYTGSGAQHF. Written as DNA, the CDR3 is TGTGCCAGCAGTTTTTATACAGGGTCAGGGGCCCAGCATTTT.

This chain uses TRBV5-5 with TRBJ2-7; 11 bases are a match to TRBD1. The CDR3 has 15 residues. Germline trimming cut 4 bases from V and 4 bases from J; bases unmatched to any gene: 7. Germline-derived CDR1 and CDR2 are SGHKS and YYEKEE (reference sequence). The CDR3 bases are TGTGCCAGCAGCCCCTGGACAGGGGGCAGTTACGAGCAGTACTTC. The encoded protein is CASSPWTGGSYEQYF.

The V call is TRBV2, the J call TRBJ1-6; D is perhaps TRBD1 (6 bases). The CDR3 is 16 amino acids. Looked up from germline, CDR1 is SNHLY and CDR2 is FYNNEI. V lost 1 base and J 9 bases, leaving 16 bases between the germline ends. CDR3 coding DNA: TGTGCCAGCAGTGAAGATCCGGACAGAGTTTCTTCACCCCTCCACTTT. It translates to CASSEDPDRVSSPLHF.

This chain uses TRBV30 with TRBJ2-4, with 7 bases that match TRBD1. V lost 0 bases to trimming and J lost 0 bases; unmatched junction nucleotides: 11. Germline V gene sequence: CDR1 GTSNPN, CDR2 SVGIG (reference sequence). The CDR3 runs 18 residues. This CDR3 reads CAWSVQGLQLLAKNIQYF. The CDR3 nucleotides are TGTGCCTGGAGTGTACAGGGGCTGCAGCTACTAGCCAAAAACATTCAGTACTTC. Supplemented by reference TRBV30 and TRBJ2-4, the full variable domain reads SQTIHQWPATLVQPVGSPLSLECTVEGTSNPNLYWYRQAAGRGLQLLFYSVGIGQISSEVPQNLSASRPQDRQFILSSKKLLLSDSGFYLCAWSVQGLQLLAKNIQYFGAGTRLSVL.

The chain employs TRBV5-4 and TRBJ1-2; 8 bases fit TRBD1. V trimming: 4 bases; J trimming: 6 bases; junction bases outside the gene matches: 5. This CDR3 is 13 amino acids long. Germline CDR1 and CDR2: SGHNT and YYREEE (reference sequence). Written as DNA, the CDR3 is TGTGCCAGCAGCCAATGGACAGGGAATGGCTACACCTTC. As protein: CASSQWTGNGYTF. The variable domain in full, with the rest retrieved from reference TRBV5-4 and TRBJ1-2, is ETGVTQSPTHLIKTRGQQVTLRCSSQSGHNTVSWYQQALGQGPQFIFQYYREEENGRGNFPPRFSGLQFPNYSSELNVNALELDDSALYLCASSQWTGNGYTFGSGTRLTVV.

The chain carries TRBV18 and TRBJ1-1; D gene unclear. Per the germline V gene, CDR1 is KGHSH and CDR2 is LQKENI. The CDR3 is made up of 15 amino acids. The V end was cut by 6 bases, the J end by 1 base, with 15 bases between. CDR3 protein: CASSDFGSPNTEAFF. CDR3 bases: TGTGCCAGCTCGGACTTTGGGTCCCCGAACACTGAAGCTTTCTTT.

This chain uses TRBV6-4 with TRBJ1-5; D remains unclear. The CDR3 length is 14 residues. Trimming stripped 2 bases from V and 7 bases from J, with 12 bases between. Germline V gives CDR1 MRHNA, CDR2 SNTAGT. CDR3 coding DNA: TGTGCCAGCAGTGACGGGCAGGATGGACAGCCCCAGCATTTT. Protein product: CASSDGQDGQPQHF.

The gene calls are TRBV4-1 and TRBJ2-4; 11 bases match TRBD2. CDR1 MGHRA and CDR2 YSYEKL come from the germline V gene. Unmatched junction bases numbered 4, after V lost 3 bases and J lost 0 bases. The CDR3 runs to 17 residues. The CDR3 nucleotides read TGCGCCAGCAGCCATTTAGCGGGGGGGCTAGCCAAAAACATTCAGTACTTC. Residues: CASSHLAGGLAKNIQYF.

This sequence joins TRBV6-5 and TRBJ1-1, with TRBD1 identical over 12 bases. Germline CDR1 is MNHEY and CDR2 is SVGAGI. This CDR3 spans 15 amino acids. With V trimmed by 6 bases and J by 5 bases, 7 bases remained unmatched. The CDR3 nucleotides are TGTGCCAGCAGCCGGGACAGGGGGCGCGAAACTGAAGCTTTCTTT. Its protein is CASSRDRGRETEAFF.

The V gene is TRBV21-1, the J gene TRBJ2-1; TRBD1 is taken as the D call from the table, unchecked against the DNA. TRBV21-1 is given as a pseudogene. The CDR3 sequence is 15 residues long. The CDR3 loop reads CASSTTTSSYNEQFF. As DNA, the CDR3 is TGTGCCAGCAGCACGACAACGAGCTCCTACAATGAGCAGTTCTTC.

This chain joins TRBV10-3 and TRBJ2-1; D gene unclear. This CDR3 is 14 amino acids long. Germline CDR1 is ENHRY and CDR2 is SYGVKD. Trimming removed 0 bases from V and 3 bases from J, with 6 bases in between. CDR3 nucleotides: TGTGCCATCAGTGAGTCGATCTACTACAATGAGCAGTTCTTC. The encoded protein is CAISESIYYNEQFF.

The CDR3 is CASSLVASSSDTQYF. For the CDR3, the DNA is TGCGCCAGCAGCTTGGTTGCTAGCAGCTCAGATACGCAGTATTTT. The chain carries TRBV5-1 and TRBJ2-3; D is possibly TRBD2 (5 bases). V shed 0 bases and J shed 4 bases, with 12 bases lying between them. The CDR3 is made up of 15 amino acids. The germline CDR1 and CDR2 sequences are SGHRS and YFSETQ.

DNA for the CDR3: TGTGCCAGCAGCTTAGGGGGGGGCCGAGAGACCCAGTACTTC. Translating it yields CASSLGGGRETQYF. The chain links TRBV7-8 to TRBJ2-5; perhaps TRBD2 as D (7 bases). The CDR3 is 14 residues long. Trimming took 1 base from V and 4 from J, leaving 10 bases between them. CDR1 SGHVS and CDR2 FQNEAQ come from the germline V gene.

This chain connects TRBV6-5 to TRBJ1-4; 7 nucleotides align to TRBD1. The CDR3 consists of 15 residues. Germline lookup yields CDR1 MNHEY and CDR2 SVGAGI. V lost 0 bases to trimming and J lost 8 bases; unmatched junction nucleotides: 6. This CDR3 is CASSYSRQGQEKLFF. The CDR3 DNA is TGTGCCAGCAGTTACTCGAGACAGGGTCAAGAAAAACTGTTTTTT.

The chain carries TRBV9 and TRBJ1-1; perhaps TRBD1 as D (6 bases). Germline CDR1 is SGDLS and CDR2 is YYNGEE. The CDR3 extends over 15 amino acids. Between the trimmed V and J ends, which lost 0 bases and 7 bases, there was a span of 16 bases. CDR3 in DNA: TGTGCCAGCAGCGTAGGGTCGGCAAGACAGGATGAAGCTTTCTTT. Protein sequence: CASSVGSARQDEAFF.

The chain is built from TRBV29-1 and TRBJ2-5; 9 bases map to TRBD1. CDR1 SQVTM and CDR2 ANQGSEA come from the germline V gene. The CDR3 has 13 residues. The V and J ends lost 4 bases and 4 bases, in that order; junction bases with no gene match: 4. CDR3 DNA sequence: TGCAGCGTTGGACAGGGGGGACGAGAGACCCAGTACTTC. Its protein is CSVGQGGRETQYF.

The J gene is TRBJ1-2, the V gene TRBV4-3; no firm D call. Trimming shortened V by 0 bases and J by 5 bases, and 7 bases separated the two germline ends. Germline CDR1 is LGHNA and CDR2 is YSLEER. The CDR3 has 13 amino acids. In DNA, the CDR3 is TGCGCCAGCAGCCAAGAGAGAGTATATGGCTACACCTTC. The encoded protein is CASSQERVYGYTF.

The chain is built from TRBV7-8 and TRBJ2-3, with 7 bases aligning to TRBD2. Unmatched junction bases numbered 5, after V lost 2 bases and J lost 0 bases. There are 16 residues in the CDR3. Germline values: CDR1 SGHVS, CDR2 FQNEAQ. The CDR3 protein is CASSLQAGRSTDTQYF. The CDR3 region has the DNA TGTGCCAGCAGCTTACAAGCGGGGAGAAGCACAGATACGCAGTATTTT. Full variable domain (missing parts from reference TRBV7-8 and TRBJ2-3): GAGVSQSPRYKVAKRGQDVALRCDPISGHVSLFWYQQALGQGPEFLTYFQNEAQLDKSGLPSDRFFAERPEGSVSTLKIQRTQQEDSAVYLCASSLQAGRSTDTQYFGPGTRLTVL.